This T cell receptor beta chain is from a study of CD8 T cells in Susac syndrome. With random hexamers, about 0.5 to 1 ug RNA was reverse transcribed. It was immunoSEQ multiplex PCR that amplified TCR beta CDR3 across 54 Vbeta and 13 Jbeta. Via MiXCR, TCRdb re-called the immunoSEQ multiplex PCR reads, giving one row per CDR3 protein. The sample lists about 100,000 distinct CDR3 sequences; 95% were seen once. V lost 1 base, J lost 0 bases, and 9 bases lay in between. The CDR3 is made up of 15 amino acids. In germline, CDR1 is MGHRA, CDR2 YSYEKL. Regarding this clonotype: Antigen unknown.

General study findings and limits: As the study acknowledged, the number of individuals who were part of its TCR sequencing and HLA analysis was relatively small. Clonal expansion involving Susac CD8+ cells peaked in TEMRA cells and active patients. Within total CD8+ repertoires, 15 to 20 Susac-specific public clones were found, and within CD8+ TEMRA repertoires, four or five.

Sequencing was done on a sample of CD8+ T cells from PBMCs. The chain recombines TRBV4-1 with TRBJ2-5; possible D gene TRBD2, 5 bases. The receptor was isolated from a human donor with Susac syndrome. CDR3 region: CASSQVSGYQETQYF. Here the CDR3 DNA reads TGCGCCAGCAGCCAAGTGAGCGGATACCAAGAGACCCAGTACTTC.